This TCR beta chain was captured in a study of somatic mutations in cytotoxic T cells in rheumatoid arthritis. At the level of the study: Patient blood, which was peripheral blood collected as 30 ml EDTA, was drawn right after diagnosis and before any treatment started.

V lost 5 bases to trimming and J lost 4 bases; unmatched junction nucleotides: 15. In germline, CDR1 is SGDLS, CDR2 YYNGEE. The CDR3 consists of 17 residues. Assay used: immunoSEQ multiplex PCR; TCRdb lists only in-frame clones, some missing. The table shows tens of thousands of clones, with about four fifths occurring only once. Flow cytometry was used to check the purity of CD4+ and CD8+ cells, which had been isolated by positive magnetic bead selection. The study, taken as a whole, reports: The study found no significant difference in CD8+ T-cell clonality between rheumatoid arthritis patients and age-matched healthy controls. CD8+ clonality rose with age in rheumatoid arthritis patients, unlike in healthy controls.

Notes on this clone: Its antigen remains unidentified.

The sample consisted of CD8+ T cells sorted from blood. The gene calls are TRBV9 and TRBJ2-3; TRBD2 agrees at 8 bases. This TCR came from an adult with rheumatoid arthritis. CDR3 nucleotides: TGTGCCAGCAGTGATCAATTAGCGGGGACCACATCAGATACGCAGTATTTT. Translation: CASSDQLAGTTSDTQYF.